This T cell receptor beta chain originates from a study of human T cells and chemical hapten exposure. Overall study results and limits: PT1 expanded TCR counts and patch test score correlated positively. TCRs above 1 in 1000 frequency did not change with DPC sensitization.

From the RACE reads, TCRdb called clonotypes with MiXCR, one entry per CDR3 protein. The profile shows 95,000 to 150,000 distinct CDR3 sequences, around an eighth of them singletons. About this clonotype: What it binds is unknown.

Time point noted: pre-sensitization, week 0. The treatment: therapeutic diphenylcyclopropenone sensitization with weekly scalp DPC. The TCR originated in a young woman with alopecia areata. Some clones in this sample may be carry-over from other donors' samples. Sequences were derived from whole blood, sampled in connection with sensitization to the hapten diphenylcyclopropenone (DPC).

Here the CDR3 DNA reads TGCGCCAGCAGGCTAGGAACTAATGAAAAACTGTTTTTT. It specifies CASRLGTNEKLFF. This chain connects TRBV5-1 to TRBJ1-4; no reliable D call. V lost 5 bases and J 1 base, leaving 6 bases between the germline ends. This CDR3 spans 13 amino acids. Germline V lookup: CDR1 SGHRS, CDR2 YFSETQ.